This record covers a single T cell receptor beta chain. Germline loops: CDR1 SGHAT, CDR2 FQNNGV. V dropped 5 bases and J dropped 0 bases, with 10 bases sitting between them. This CDR3 contains 14 residues. The data were taken from a study of blood T cell repertoires in COVID-19. In the study overall: Researchers got acute and convalescent COVID-19 samples from the United States, Italy and Spain. T cells, B-cell-depleted T cells, or PBMCs provided the cDNA or gDNA that served as material.

Authors' processing steps: Amplification from reference gene primers served as the basis for estimated nucleated cell counts. Method: immunoSEQ multiplex PCR; TCRdb's copy keeps in-frame clones and lacks some. That table gives V, J and clone size, and the DNA gave D and trimming. The sample yields some 180,000 clones, more than 80% seen once. The source is a woman aged 60-70 years with acute or convalescent COVID-19. Sequences were obtained from peripheral blood. The chain links TRBV11-2 to TRBJ1-2; possible D gene TRBD1, 5 bases. The CDR3 DNA sequence: TGTGCCAGCAGCCACGGGACTTCTAACTATGGCTACACCTTC. This gives the protein CASSHGTSNYGYTF.